Following are 20 T cell receptor beta chains from one sample sequenced in a study of blood T cell repertoires in COVID-19. Sequencing used immunoSEQ multiplex PCR; TCRdb keeps in-frame clones, though not all of them. The data show roughly 250,000 clones, about 87% seen once. Sequenced: peripheral blood. These receptors were collected from a human donor in a cohort sampled during active COVID-19.

The chain links TRBV5-5 to TRBJ2-2, with a weak D call TRBD2 (6 bases). Germline V gene data show CDR1 as SGHKS and CDR2 as YYEKEE (reference sequence). The length of the CDR3 is 17 residues. The V end was cut by 0 bases, the J end by 4 bases, with 16 bases between. CDR3 DNA sequence: TGTGCCAGCAGCTTGGTTTTAGCGGAGGTTAGCACCGGGGAGCTGTTTTTT. Its protein product is CASSLVLAEVSTGELFF.

This clone was counted a single time. This chain connects TRBV5-4 to TRBJ2-3; TRBD2 matches at 8 bases. This CDR3 is built from 15 residues. The germline CDR1 and CDR2 sequences are SGHNT and YYREEE (reference sequence). J was trimmed by 2 bases and V by 4 bases; bases with no gene match: 6. CDR3 nucleotides: TGTGCCAGCAGCCAAACGGGGGGGAACACAGATACGCAGTATTTT. Translated: CASSQTGGNTDTQYF. Full variable domain (outside the CDR3, taken from reference TRBV5-4 and TRBJ2-3): ETGVTQSPTHLIKTRGQQVTLRCSSQSGHNTVSWYQQALGQGPQFIFQYYREEENGRGNFPPRFSGLQFPNYSSELNVNALELDDSALYLCASSQTGGNTDTQYFGPGTRLTVL.

The chain employs TRBV5-5 and TRBJ2-5; TRBD2 is a possible D gene (6 bases). This CDR3 contains 14 residues. With 1 base removed from V and 5 bases from J, the gap between germline ends came to 12 bases. Germline CDR1 and CDR2: SGHKS and YYEKEE (reference sequence). CDR3 nucleotides: TGTGCCAGCAGCTTGAGGCGGGGTTTGGAGACCCAGTACTTC. It translates to CASSLRRGLETQYF.

V is TRBV6-2 or TRBV6-3 and J is TRBJ2-1; maybe TRBD1 (6 bases). The V gene lost 2 bases and the J gene lost 2 bases, with 13 bases spanning the gap. The CDR3 is made up of 16 amino acids. The germline gives CDR1 MNHEY, CDR2 SVGEGT. CDR3 DNA: TGTGCCAGCAGTTACATCCAGGGGAGAACCTACAATGAGCAGTTCTTC. This sequence encodes CASSYIQGRTYNEQFF.

V and J are TRBV19 and TRBJ1-1; D unresolved. V lost 2 bases and J lost 2, with 9 bases in between. The CDR3 runs to 14 residues. The germline V gene encodes CDR1 LNHDA and CDR2 SQIVND (reference sequence). The DNA of the CDR3 is TGTGCCAGTAGTATACCCGGGTACAACACTGAAGCTTTCTTT. Translation: CASSIPGYNTEAFF.

The rearrangement joins TRBV10-1 to TRBJ2-2; 7 nucleotides line up with TRBD1. The CDR3 spans 14 residues. After removal of 6 bases from V and 2 bases from J, the junction contained 3 bases not matched to a gene. Germline CDR1 WNHNN, CDR2 SYGVQD (reference sequence). The CDR3 sequence is CASSRDSNTGELFF. The CDR3 nucleotides read TGCGCCAGCAGCCGGGACAGCAACACCGGGGAGCTGTTTTTT.

In this sample, this clone turned up once. The rearrangement uses TRBV28 and TRBJ2-7; perhaps TRBD1 as D (5 bases). Germline V gives CDR1 MDHEN, CDR2 SYDVKM. V lost 6 bases and J 0 bases, leaving 18 bases between the germline ends. This CDR3 is built from 16 residues. The DNA of the CDR3 is TGTGCCAGCAGCCAAGGCTTGGACACGAGCTCCTACGAGCAGTACTTC. Translated, it gives CASSQGLDTSSYEQYF.

The J gene is TRBJ2-7, the V gene TRBV6-5, with TRBD1 matching over 9 bases. Trimming at V came to 9 bases and at J to 7 bases, leaving 10 bases not matched to a gene. The CDR3 consists of 13 residues. Germline CDR1 and CDR2: MNHEY and SVGAGI. This CDR3 is CARPGTGFTEQYF. The CDR3 DNA reads as TGTGCCAGGCCCGGGACAGGGTTTACGGAGCAGTACTTC.

This clone was detected only once. The rearrangement uses TRBV6-6 and TRBJ1-4, with TRBD1 matching 7 bases. Trimming removed 5 bases from V and 3 bases from J; junction bases left unmatched: 12. CDR3 length: 17 amino acids. Germline CDR1 and CDR2: MNHNY and SVGAGI (reference sequence). The chain's CDR3 is CASSPYFQGVANEKLFF. The CDR3 DNA sequence: TGTGCCAGCAGTCCATACTTCCAGGGGGTTGCTAATGAAAAACTGTTTTTT.

This clone was seen ten or more times. CDR3 residues: CASSLNRASTETQYF. The DNA for the CDR3 is TGTGCCAGCAGCCTTAACAGGGCCTCCACAGAGACCCAGTACTTC. J is TRBJ2-5 and V is TRBV3-1 (or the pseudogene TRBV3-2); the D gene is possibly TRBD1 (6 bases). The CDR3 spans 15 residues. Germline CDR1 and CDR2: LGHDT and YNNKEL (reference sequence). V lost 4 bases, J lost 4 bases, and 16 bases lay in between.

The sample holds one count of this clone. The chain has TRBV12-3 or TRBV12-4 and TRBJ2-1; a weak D match, TRBD1 (6 bases). This CDR3 region has 12 residues. With 6 bases removed from V and 10 bases from J, the gap between germline ends came to 13 bases. The CDR3 here is CASSNNRVEQFF. The DNA for the CDR3 is TGTGCCAGCAGCAATAACAGGGTCGAGCAGTTCTTC.

In its sample, this clone was seen a few times. The chain employs TRBV7-2 and TRBJ2-7; 10 bases are shared with TRBD1. Trimming at V came to 1 base and at J to 4 bases, leaving 13 bases not matched to a gene. The CDR3 has 18 residues. Per germline, CDR1 SGHTA and CDR2 FQGNSA. CDR3 bases: TGTGCCAGCAGCTTAGGGAGTGGGGCGGGACAGGGGAAGTACGAGCAGTACTTC. This sequence encodes CASSLGSGAGQGKYEQYF.

This clone occurred a few times. The J gene is TRBJ2-7, the V gene TRBV5-6, with 9 positions matching TRBD1. Germline lookup yields CDR1 SGHDT and CDR2 YYEEEE. The CDR3 runs 19 residues. After removal of 0 bases from V and 3 bases from J, the junction contained 16 bases not matched to a gene. The CDR3 DNA reads as TGTGCCAGCAGCTTGGCCAACCCCTTTTGGTCGGACAGGGGCTACGAGCAGTACTTC. As protein: CASSLANPFWSDRGYEQYF. Full variable domain (rest looked up from reference TRBV5-6 and TRBJ2-7): DAGVTQSPTHLIKTRGQQVTLRCSPKSGHDTVSWYQQALGQGPQFIFQYYEEEERQRGNFPDRFSGHQFPNYSSELNVNALLLGDSALYLCASSLANPFWSDRGYEQYFGPGTRLTVT.

In its sample, this clone was seen a few times. The chain couples TRBV3-1 (or the pseudogene TRBV3-2) to TRBJ2-2, with 10 bases fitting TRBD2. The CDR3 consists of 16 residues. Trimming removed 3 bases from V and 4 bases from J; junction bases left unmatched: 5. The V gene's germline CDR1 is LGHDT and CDR2 YNNKEL (reference sequence). This chain's CDR3 is CASSQFSGRPTGELFF. The CDR3 nucleotides are TGTGCCAGCAGCCAGTTTAGCGGGAGGCCCACCGGGGAGCTGTTTTTT.

The chain couples TRBV7-9 to TRBJ2-7; TRBD2 is a possible D gene (5 bases). The CDR3 has 14 amino acids. The germline V and J ends were trimmed by 3 bases and 6 bases, with 15 bases remaining between them. Germline V gene lookup returns CDR1 SEHNR and CDR2 FQNEAQ (reference sequence). CDR3 in amino acids: CASSFGLPLSEQYF. CDR3 nucleotide sequence: TGTGCCAGCAGCTTTGGACTTCCCCTAAGCGAGCAGTACTTC. The complete variable domain, with remaining parts taken from reference TRBV7-9 and TRBJ2-7, reads DTGVSQNPRHKITKRGQNVTFRCDPISEHNRLYWYRQTLGQGPEFLTYFQNEAQLEKSRLLSDRFSAERPKGSFSTLEIQRTEQGDSAMYLCASSFGLPLSEQYFGPGTRLTVT.

The rearrangement uses TRBV7-2 and TRBJ2-3; TRBD2 agrees at 16 bases. Germline V gene lookup returns CDR1 SGHTA and CDR2 FQGNSA. The CDR3 loop spans 16 amino acids. With V trimmed by 5 bases and J by 7 bases, 6 bases remained unmatched. CDR3 sequence: CASSLGTSGGANTQYF. CDR3 bases: TGTGCCAGCAGCCTGGGGACTAGCGGGGGGGCAAATACGCAGTATTTT.

The chain uses TRBV24-1 and TRBJ2-5; the match to TRBD2 covers 7 bases. Germline loops: CDR1 KGHDR, CDR2 SFDVKD. This CDR3 contains 15 residues. Trimming removed 9 bases from V and 2 bases from J; junction bases left unmatched: 11. The CDR3 here is CATSGGSSGQETQYF. The CDR3 nucleotides are TGTGCCACCTCTGGTGGGTCTAGCGGTCAAGAGACCCAGTACTTC.

The chain is built from TRBV29-1 and TRBJ1-2; 8 bases fit TRBD1. The CDR3 spans 13 residues. V gave up 7 bases and J gave up 4 bases; unmatched junction bases: 8. Per the germline V gene, CDR1 is SQVTM and CDR2 is ANQGSEA. The CDR3 reads CSGRGQAGYGYTF. The CDR3 nucleotides are TGCAGCGGACGGGGACAGGCGGGCTATGGCTACACCTTC.

The rearrangement joins TRBV20-1 to TRBJ1-2; D remains unclear. Between the trimmed V and J ends, which lost 3 bases and 4 bases, there was a span of 12 bases. This CDR3 has 13 amino acids. Looked up from germline, CDR1 is DFQATT and CDR2 is SNEGSKA (reference sequence). This CDR3 reads CSASSQVTYGYTF. The CDR3 DNA is TGCAGTGCTAGTAGCCAGGTAACCTATGGCTACACCTTC.

This chain connects TRBV5-8 to TRBJ2-3; 8 bases align to TRBD1. Germline trimming cut 1 base from V and 3 bases from J; bases unmatched to any gene: 4. The CDR3 is 15 residues long. CDR1 SGHTS and CDR2 YDEGEE come from the germline V gene. The DNA of the CDR3 is TGTGCCAGCAGCTTGCAGGGGGCCGTTACAGATACGCAGTATTTT. Translating gives CASSLQGAVTDTQYF. The full variable domain, completed using reference TRBV5-8 and TRBJ2-3, is EAGVTQSPTHLIKTRGQQATLRCSPISGHTSVYWYQQALGLGLQFLLWYDEGEERNRGNFPPRFSGRQFPNYSSELNVNALELEDSALYLCASSLQGAVTDTQYFGPGTRLTVL.